Given below is one TCR beta chain in context. No antigen is known for it. This record belongs to a study of Tregs in tolerant kidney transplant recipients. The data were produced by immunoSEQ multiplex PCR, yet TCRdb's version contains in-frame clones alone and is incomplete. The sample lists approximately 93,000 clones; 80% to 95% were seen once. Study-wide results and limits: Nucleotide sequences could not be compared across some patients' samples due to primer changes. Findings come from small patient numbers and require larger validation. Expanding Tregs on activated donor B cells appeared to best identify donor-specific TCRbeta clones.

CD4+CD25+CD127- Tregs, CD4+CD25- non-Tregs, CD4 and CD8 cells were sorted. Germline-derived CDR1 and CDR2 are LGHNA and YNFKEQ. Trimming removed 1 base from V and 1 base from J, with 14 bases in between. The CDR3 totals 16 residues. The rearrangement links TRBV4-2 to TRBJ2-7; perhaps TRBD1 as D (6 bases). This sequence originates from a human donor who received a combined kidney and bone marrow transplant. The material sequenced was CD4+ T cells from blood, taken before the transplant. As DNA, the CDR3 is TGTGCCAGCAGCCAAGTGGGTTGGGACACTTCCTACGAGCAGTACTTC. Protein product: CASSQVGWDTSYEQYF.